Below, 31 T cell receptor beta chains from the same sample are listed, as sequenced in a study of T-cell reconstitution after alpha-beta-depleted transplantation in children. A library of TCRbeta sequences, prepared with unique molecular identifiers, was generated. MiXCR, applied by TCRdb to the PCR reads, yields one record per CDR3 protein. The repertoire holds about 410,000 distinct CDR3 sequences, with around 20% as singletons. Source: PBMCs from the stem cell graft donor, taken from the stem cell graft. The source is a human donor who donated a stem cell graft to a child with acute myeloid leukemia.

This clonotype came up many times. This rearrangement joins TRBV27 to TRBJ2-1; the match to TRBD1 covers 9 bases. CDR1 MNHEY and CDR2 SMNVEV come from the germline V gene (reference sequence). After removal of 5 bases from V and 7 bases from J, the junction contained 6 bases not matched to a gene. The CDR3 covers 14 residues. The DNA for the CDR3 is TGTGCCAGCAGTCTCCGGGACAGGGTGAATGAGCAGTTCTTC. It is translated as CASSLRDRVNEQFF.

This clonotype was found a few times. J is TRBJ1-5 and V is TRBV25-1, with 7 bases aligning to TRBD1. Germline V CDR1 and CDR2: MGHDK, SYGVNS. The CDR3 totals 15 residues. The J segment lost 5 bases and the V segment lost 4 bases, leaving 8 bases of the junction unmatched. Here the CDR3 DNA reads TGTGCCAGCAGTGGCAGAACAGGGGCGGATCAGCCCCAGCATTTT. It yields the protein CASSGRTGADQPQHF.

The rearrangement links TRBV12-3 or TRBV12-4 to TRBJ2-7, with D possibly matching TRBD1 (5 bases). V was pared by 1 base and J by 3 bases, with 7 bases between. CDR3 length: 13 residues. The CDR3 protein is CASSLEGYYEQYF. In nucleotides, the CDR3 is TGTGCCAGCAGTTTAGAGGGGTACTACGAGCAGTACTTC.

This clonotype occurred many times. CDR3 coding DNA: TGCAGTGCTAGAGATGGAGGGGGGACGACTGAAGCTTTCTTT. Its translation is CSARDGGGTTEAFF. The chain couples TRBV20-1 to TRBJ1-1; TRBD1 is a possible D gene (6 bases). V shed 0 bases and J shed 5 bases, with 13 bases lying between them. The CDR3 has 14 amino acids. Germline assignment: CDR1 DFQATT and CDR2 SNEGSKA (reference sequence).

This clonotype has a handful of counts. The chain links TRBV4-1 to TRBJ2-1; the D is unclear. The CDR3 has 13 residues. Trimming cost V 0 bases and J 13 bases, with 13 bases left between them. The germline V gene encodes CDR1 MGHRA and CDR2 YSYEKL. The CDR3 coding sequence is TGCGCCAGCAGCCAAGATCGTCCGGCGGCACAGTTCTTC. It yields the protein CASSQDRPAAQFF.

This clonotype was recorded many times. The gene calls are TRBV20-1 and TRBJ1-1; TRBD1 might be the D (5 bases). With 2 bases removed from V and 1 base from J, the gap between germline ends came to 11 bases. Germline V gene sequence: CDR1 DFQATT, CDR2 SNEGSKA (reference sequence). The CDR3 has 14 amino acids. The chain's CDR3 is CSARSGAPNTEAFF. The CDR3 nucleotides are TGCAGTGCTAGATCCGGGGCCCCGAACACTGAAGCTTTCTTT.

The genes are TRBV5-1 and TRBJ2-7; 10 positions agree with TRBD2. Germline V lookup: CDR1 SGHRS, CDR2 YFSETQ. The CDR3 runs to 18 residues. V gave up 2 bases and J gave up 3 bases; unmatched junction bases: 14. The CDR3 DNA reads as TGCGCCAGCAGCTTAACGGGATCTAGCGGGAGTCTTAGCTACGAGCAGTACTTC. As protein: CASSLTGSSGSLSYEQYF.

A few counts support this clonotype. This chain links TRBV20-1 with TRBJ2-5; D uncertain. The V end was cut by 0 bases, the J end by 1 base, with 12 bases between. This CDR3 has 15 residues. Germline-derived CDR1 and CDR2 are DFQATT and SNEGSKA (reference sequence). The CDR3 is CSARDTGPAQETQYF. The CDR3 nucleotides read TGCAGTGCTAGAGATACCGGACCAGCCCAAGAGACCCAGTACTTC.

This clonotype was observed many times. V usage is TRBV20-1 and J usage is TRBJ1-1; no firm D call. Trimming shortened V by 4 bases and J by 0 bases, and 6 bases separated the two germline ends. This CDR3 contains 12 residues. Germline CDR1 is DFQATT and CDR2 is SNEGSKA (reference sequence). The CDR3: CSAIGLNTEAFF. The CDR3 bases are TGCAGTGCTATAGGACTGAACACTGAAGCTTTCTTT.

The chain uses TRBV12-3 or TRBV12-4 and TRBJ2-2; TRBD1 aligns across 8 bases. The V segment lost 6 bases and the J segment 0 bases; nucleotides outside the gene matches: 3. The length of the CDR3 is 15 residues. CDR3 sequence: CASRSGGSNTGELFF. In DNA, the CDR3 is TGTGCCAGCAGATCAGGGGGCTCGAACACCGGGGAGCTGTTTTTT.

This clonotype was observed at least ten times. The chain has TRBV5-1 and TRBJ2-7; D is undetermined. The CDR3 length is 12 residues. Trimming took off 5 bases at V and 6 bases at J, with 12 bases between the two ends. Germline-derived CDR1 and CDR2 are SGHRS and YFSETQ. This chain's CDR3 is CASRPDAGEQYF. The CDR3 nucleotides are TGCGCCAGCAGACCCGACGCCGGCGAGCAGTACTTC. The variable domain in full, with the rest retrieved from reference TRBV5-1 and TRBJ2-7, is KAGVTQTPRYLIKTRGQQVTLSCSPISGHRSVSWYQQTPGQGLQFLFEYFSETQRNKGNFPGRFSGRQFSNSRSEMNVSTLELGDSALYLCASRPDAGEQYFGPGTRLTVT.

This clonotype came up a few times. The chain combines TRBV20-1 with TRBJ1-5; 7 nucleotides agree with TRBD1. From germline, CDR1 is DFQATT and CDR2 SNEGSKA (reference sequence). The V gene end was trimmed by 0 bases and the J gene end by 6 bases; junction bases not matched to a gene: 8. The CDR3 length is 15 residues. As DNA, the CDR3 is TGCAGTGCTAGAGAGCCTACAGGGGATAGTCAGCCCCAGCATTTT. Its protein product is CSAREPTGDSQPQHF.

CDR3 coding DNA: TGTGCCAGCAGTGACGGGCTAGCGGTGATCCAAGAGACCCAGTACTTC. Its translation is CASSDGLAVIQETQYF. The chain is built from TRBV25-1 and TRBJ2-5, with 7 bases lining up with TRBD2. The trim removed 3 bases at V and 1 base at J, leaving 8 bases unmatched. Germline CDR1 is MGHDK and CDR2 is SYGVNS. This CDR3 contains 16 residues.

This clonotype has ten or more counts. The V and J genes are TRBV29-1 and TRBJ1-5, with 7 bases lining up with TRBD1. Trimming took 4 bases from V and 7 from J; bases not matched to a gene: 7. The CDR3 runs 13 residues. Germline V gives CDR1 SQVTM, CDR2 ANQGSEA. CDR3 amino acids: CSVALTGDQPQHF. The DNA of the CDR3 is TGCAGCGTTGCACTCACAGGGGACCAGCCCCAGCATTTT.

This clonotype was found a few times. The chain links TRBV21-1 to TRBJ2-6; TRBD2 reflects the table's D call only, with no check against the DNA. TRBV21-1 is termed a pseudogene. The CDR3 sequence is 15 residues long. Here the CDR3 DNA reads TGTGCCAGACAGGGTAGGGAGGCTGGGGCCAACGTCCTGACTTTC. Protein: CARQGREAGANVLTF.

This clonotype was seen many times. The chain carries TRBV6-1 and TRBJ2-2; TRBD1 is a possible D gene (6 bases). The CDR3 extends over 13 amino acids. Trimming removed 6 bases at V and 8 bases at J, with 13 bases between. Germline CDR1 MNHNS, CDR2 SASEGT. The CDR3 here is CASRRGLGGELFF. CDR3 DNA: TGTGCCAGCAGAAGGGGGTTGGGTGGGGAGCTGTTTTTT.

This clonotype has ten or more counts. V gene TRBV12-3 or TRBV12-4 combines with J gene TRBJ1-3; D is unresolved. CDR3 length: 12 residues. V was cut by 3 bases and J by 4 bases, with 4 bases left in between. The CDR3: CASSFGGNTIYF. CDR3 DNA: TGTGCCAGCAGTTTCGGAGGAAACACCATATATTTT.

The chain uses TRBV20-1 and TRBJ2-7; D is perhaps TRBD2 (6 bases). The V gene's germline CDR1 is DFQATT and CDR2 SNEGSKA (reference sequence). The CDR3 spans 15 residues. Trimming shortened V by 0 bases and J by 2 bases, and 14 bases separated the two germline ends. The CDR3 protein is CSARDGAGIPYEQYF. DNA for the CDR3: TGCAGTGCTAGAGATGGGGCGGGAATACCCTACGAGCAGTACTTC.

The V and J genes are TRBV7-6 and TRBJ2-4, with 10 bases that match TRBD1. Trimming at V came to 5 bases and at J to 10 bases, leaving 8 bases not matched to a gene. The V gene's germline CDR1 is SGHVS and CDR2 FNYEAQ. This CDR3 spans 14 amino acids. The CDR3 nucleotides read TGTGCCAGCAGCACCAGACAGGGGGCGAGGATTCAGTACTTC. Protein: CASSTRQGARIQYF.

In this sample, this clonotype turned up many times. This chain connects TRBV6-5 to TRBJ2-3; D remains ambiguous. The CDR3 runs 11 residues. With 3 bases removed from V and 6 bases from J, the gap between germline ends came to 4 bases. CDR1 and CDR2 (germline): MNHEY, SVGAGI. CDR3 coding DNA: TGTGCCAGCAGTTATTTTGATACGCAGTATTTT. This sequence encodes CASSYFDTQYF.

This clonotype was counted only a few times. This chain connects TRBV4-3 to TRBJ2-7; D is unclear. Germline V lookup: CDR1 LGHNA, CDR2 YSLEER. This CDR3 comprises 15 residues. Trimming cost V 1 base and J 1 base, with 11 bases left between them. CDR3 sequence: CASSQGSAGSYEQYF. The CDR3 DNA reads as TGCGCCAGCAGCCAAGGGTCCGCTGGGTCCTACGAGCAGTACTTC.

This clonotype was recorded many times. The V and J genes are TRBV12-3 or TRBV12-4 and TRBJ1-5; D is possibly TRBD1 (5 bases). This CDR3 spans 13 amino acids. V gave up 7 bases and J gave up 5 bases, with 12 bases separating them. The CDR3 here is CASKYRSDQPQHF. In DNA, the CDR3 is TGTGCCAGCAAGTACAGGTCGGATCAGCCCCAGCATTTT.

V gene TRBV6-5 combines with J gene TRBJ2-1, with D possibly matching TRBD2 (6 bases). The V gene lost 7 bases and the J gene lost 6 bases, with 10 bases spanning the gap. The germline V gene has CDR1 MNHEY and CDR2 SVGAGI. CDR3 length equals 12 residues. CDR3 nucleotides: TGTGCCAGCATCGGGGAGGCCAATGAGCAGTTCTTC. Translation gives CASIGEANEQFF.

This chain's CDR3 is CASSTDRAELETQYF. CDR3 DNA: TGCGCCAGCAGCACCGACAGGGCTGAATTGGAGACCCAGTACTTC. The V gene is TRBV5-1, the J gene TRBJ2-5; the match to TRBD1 covers 7 bases. This CDR3 spans 15 amino acids. Trimming cost V 4 bases and J 5 bases; bases outside gene matches: 11. Germline CDR1 reads SGHRS; CDR2 reads YFSETQ.

With regard to this clonotype: A single base separates this from a much larger clone, so it may be a read error. The rearrangement joins TRBV27 to TRBJ2-3; D not resolved. CDR1 is MNHEY and CDR2 is SMNVEV in the germline V gene (reference sequence). The CDR3 covers 13 residues. This CDR3 is CTSSLRTADTQYF. The CDR3 DNA follows: TGTACCAGCAGTTTGCGCACTGCGGATACGCAGTATTTT.

This clonotype was observed a handful of times. The CDR3 region has the DNA TGTGCCAGCAGTGAAAAGATGAACAATGAGCAGTTCTTC. This translates into CASSEKMNNEQFF. The rearrangement links TRBV25-1 to TRBJ2-1; D remains unclear. V was trimmed by 2 bases and J by 5 bases, leaving 7 bases between them. CDR3 length equals 13 residues. Germline lookup yields CDR1 MGHDK and CDR2 SYGVNS.

The rearrangement uses TRBV24-1 and TRBJ2-7; TRBD1 agrees at 10 bases. This CDR3 comprises 14 residues. Germline-derived CDR1 and CDR2 are KGHDR and SFDVKD. The ends lost 4 bases at V and 3 bases at J; junction bases unmatched: 2. The DNA for the CDR3 is TGTGCCACCAGTGAAGGGGACAGGGGCTACGAGCAGTACTTC. Translated, it gives CATSEGDRGYEQYF.

The J gene is TRBJ1-2, the V gene TRBV4-2, with D possibly TRBD1 on 5 matching bases. Germline CDR1 and CDR2: LGHNA and YNFKEQ. The CDR3 has 15 residues. Trimming removed 0 bases from V and 6 bases from J, with 14 bases in between. CDR3 loop: CASSQDEQASNGYTF. CDR3 in DNA: TGTGCCAGCAGCCAAGATGAACAGGCGTCAAATGGCTACACCTTC.

The chain recombines TRBV28 with TRBJ2-3; a weak D match, TRBD2 (6 bases). Trimming shortened V by 4 bases and J by 2 bases, and 13 bases separated the two germline ends. Germline V lookup: CDR1 MDHEN, CDR2 SYDVKM. The CDR3 is 15 amino acids. CDR3 in DNA: TGTGCCAGCAGTTCCACGGGAGCAGCCACAGATACGCAGTATTTT. Translating it yields CASSSTGAATDTQYF.

This clonotype was picked up a small number of times. The chain is built from TRBV10-3 and TRBJ2-1; D gene ambiguous. Germline assignment: CDR1 ENHRY and CDR2 SYGVKD. V dropped 4 bases and J dropped 0 bases, with 10 bases sitting between them. The CDR3 spans 15 residues. The CDR3 loop reads CAISAGGSSYNEQFF. The CDR3 DNA reads as TGTGCCATCAGTGCAGGCGGTAGCTCCTACAATGAGCAGTTCTTC.

The chain has TRBV20-1 and TRBJ2-1, with D possibly TRBD2 on 7 matching bases. CDR1 DFQATT and CDR2 SNEGSKA come from the germline V gene (reference sequence). Deletions cut 3 bases from V and 7 bases from J, with 22 bases between. CDR3 length: 16 residues. The CDR3 DNA follows: TGCAGTGCTAGGAGGGGGGATGGACTAGGCTATAATGAGCAGTTCTTC. It translates to CSARRGDGLGYNEQFF.